Below are 23 T cell receptor beta chains sequenced from a single sample in a study of blood T cell repertoires in COVID-19. Sequencing was performed with immunoSEQ multiplex PCR; in TCRdb, only in-frame clones are kept and a portion is missing. The profile covers 140,000 or so clones, with around 79% appearing a single time and 8.6% taken by the ten largest. Sequenced material: peripheral blood. These receptors were obtained from a man between 50 and 59 years old with active or convalescent COVID-19.

The chain is built from TRBV3-1 (or the pseudogene TRBV3-2) and TRBJ2-1; no clear D. V gave up 4 bases and J gave up 3 bases, with 13 bases separating them. The CDR3 contains 15 residues. The germline gives CDR1 LGHDT, CDR2 YNNKEL (reference sequence). CDR3 residues: CASSRPTIGYNEQFF. Here the CDR3 DNA reads TGTGCCAGCAGCCGGCCAACTATTGGCTACAATGAGCAGTTCTTC.

The CDR3 DNA reads TGTGCCAGTAGCGGGACAGGGGGCCAAGAGACCCAGTACTTC. The encoded protein is CASSGTGGQETQYF. The V call is TRBV19, the J call TRBJ2-5; 11 nucleotides agree with TRBD1. The V segment lost 6 bases and the J segment 1 base; nucleotides outside the gene matches: 1. Germline lookup yields CDR1 LNHDA and CDR2 SQIVND (reference sequence). The CDR3 loop spans 14 amino acids.

The gene calls are TRBV27 and TRBJ2-5, with 7 bases lining up with TRBD1. The germline gives CDR1 MNHEY, CDR2 SMNVEV (reference sequence). This CDR3 comprises 15 residues. Losses at the gene ends were 5 bases for V and 5 bases for J; bases not matched to a gene: 11. The CDR3 reads CASSADRDRLETQYF. The CDR3 DNA follows: TGTGCCAGCAGTGCTGACAGGGACCGCTTGGAGACCCAGTACTTC.

This chain links TRBV29-1 with TRBJ2-7, with D perhaps matching TRBD2 (6 bases). CDR3 length equals 13 residues. With 5 bases removed from V and 2 bases from J, the gap between germline ends came to 13 bases. CDR1 and CDR2 (germline): SQVTM, ANQGSEA. CDR3 in DNA: TGCAGCGTTCGGCGGGGAGGTACCTACGAGCAGTACTTC. It codes for CSVRRGGTYEQYF.

This clone was picked up one time. V and J are TRBV10-1 and TRBJ1-2, with 9 bases aligning to TRBD1. Trimming cost V 4 bases and J 6 bases; bases outside gene matches: 6. The CDR3 length is 14 residues. The germline V gene has CDR1 WNHNN and CDR2 SYGVQD (reference sequence). CDR3 in DNA: TGCGCCAGCAGTGCCGACAGGGGGGTGAATGGCTACACCTTC. Translating gives CASSADRGVNGYTF.

The chain is built from TRBV9 and TRBJ1-1; D gene unclear. This CDR3 has 15 residues. From germline, CDR1 is SGDLS and CDR2 YYNGEE. V was cut by 0 bases and J by 2 bases, with 11 bases left in between. CDR3 in amino acids: CASSVDATPNTEAFF. In nucleotides, the CDR3 is TGTGCCAGCAGCGTAGACGCGACACCTAACACTGAAGCTTTCTTT.

The chain carries TRBV2 and TRBJ2-6; 8 bases map to TRBD1. The germline CDR1 and CDR2 sequences are SNHLY and FYNNEI. The CDR3 length is 17 residues. J was trimmed by 3 bases and V by 2 bases; bases with no gene match: 6. The CDR3 here is CASSEFQGAGGANVLTF. The CDR3 nucleotides read TGTGCCAGCAGTGAATTCCAGGGGGCCGGTGGGGCCAACGTCCTGACTTTC.

The genes are TRBV24-1 and TRBJ2-5, with D maybe TRBD1 (6 bases). Per the germline V gene, CDR1 is KGHDR and CDR2 is SFDVKD. The CDR3 covers 14 residues. V shed 3 bases and J shed 0 bases, with 7 bases lying between them. Here the CDR3 reads CATSDDRYQETQYF. CDR3 nucleotides: TGTGCCACCAGTGATGACAGGTACCAAGAGACCCAGTACTTC.

V gene TRBV9 combines with J gene TRBJ2-7, with 9 bases matching TRBD2. Losses at the gene ends were 3 bases for V and 1 base for J; bases not matched to a gene: 8. The CDR3 is 16 amino acids. Germline values: CDR1 SGDLS, CDR2 YYNGEE. Written as DNA, the CDR3 is TGTGCCAGCAGCGGCCCCCTAGCGGGATTTTCCTACGAGCAGTACTTC. Residues: CASSGPLAGFSYEQYF.

To note about this clone: Different DNA sequences within this sample yield the same CDR3. The CDR3 sequence: CASSLDRGRTEAFF. DNA for the CDR3: TGTGCCAGCAGTTTAGACAGGGGGCGTACTGAAGCTTTCTTT. The chain couples TRBV27 to TRBJ1-1, with 10 bases that match TRBD1. With V trimmed by 2 bases and J by 5 bases, 2 bases remained unmatched. CDR3 length equals 14 residues. The germline CDR1 and CDR2 sequences are MNHEY and SMNVEV (reference sequence).

The chain employs TRBV5-4 and TRBJ1-1; 10 nucleotides align to TRBD1. Losses at the gene ends were 0 bases for V and 8 bases for J; bases not matched to a gene: 13. CDR3 length: 17 residues. Germline-derived CDR1 and CDR2 are SGHNT and YYREEE (reference sequence). The CDR3 loop is CASSLDGTGVANYEAFF. CDR3 nucleotides: TGTGCCAGCAGCTTGGACGGGACAGGGGTTGCCAATTACGAAGCTTTCTTT.

This chain joins TRBV28 and TRBJ1-5; D gene ambiguous. The CDR3 is 14 residues long. Germline CDR1 is MDHEN and CDR2 is SYDVKM. V dropped 5 bases and J dropped 3 bases, with 11 bases sitting between them. CDR3 in amino acids: CASSPPDYNQPQHF. The CDR3 DNA reads as TGTGCCAGCAGTCCACCGGACTACAATCAGCCCCAGCATTTT.

The chain carries TRBV12-2 and TRBJ2-7; the D segment call TRBD2 is taken from the table without a DNA check. TRBV12-2 is marked as a pseudogene. The CDR3 extends over 14 amino acids. CDR3: CASRLLAFANEQYF. CDR3 sequence (DNA): TGTGCAAGTCGCTTACTAGCGTTTGCTAACGAGCAGTACTTC.

This clone was found once. This sequence joins TRBV5-8 and TRBJ2-7; tentative D call: TRBD1 (5 bases). Germline-derived CDR1 and CDR2 are SGHTS and YDEGEE. V shed 2 bases and J shed 5 bases, with 20 bases lying between them. This CDR3 contains 16 residues. The CDR3 DNA is TGTGCCAGCAGCTTATTAACCCGACAGAACCAGGACGAGCAGTACTTC. Translation: CASSLLTRQNQDEQYF.

The rearrangement joins TRBV6-5 to TRBJ2-1; TRBD2 agrees at 13 bases. The CDR3 length is 15 residues. Germline V gene sequence: CDR1 MNHEY, CDR2 SVGAGI. V gave up 11 bases and J gave up 5 bases; unmatched junction bases: 9. The CDR3 coding sequence is TGTGCCGCGAAGGGGACTAGCGGGAATCACAATGAGCAGTTCTTC. It is translated as CAAKGTSGNHNEQFF.

CDR3 in DNA: TGTGCCAGCAGTGAAATATCGAGGGAAAAACTGTTTTTT. Residues: CASSEISREKLFF. The chain employs TRBV6-1 and TRBJ1-4; no definite D call. The germline gives CDR1 MNHNS, CDR2 SASEGT. CDR3 length: 13 amino acids. Trimming took off 2 bases at V and 8 bases at J, with 9 bases between the two ends.

This clone was detected a few times. The chain carries TRBV7-6 and TRBJ1-6, with D maybe TRBD1 (5 bases). V was trimmed by 1 base and J by 7 bases, leaving 20 bases between them. The CDR3 spans 18 residues. CDR1 and CDR2 from the germline V gene are SGHVS and FNYEAQ. In nucleotides, the CDR3 is TGTGCCAGCAGCTTAGATTTATTTTCGGCACAGGAGAATTCACCCCTCCACTTT. As protein: CASSLDLFSAQENSPLHF.

Details on this clone: The junction and the germline gene differ at one end; a read error may be behind it. The chain links TRBV24-1 to TRBJ2-4, with TRBD1 matching 9 bases. Germline V CDR1 and CDR2: KGHDR, SFDVKD. The CDR3 totals 17 residues. CDR3: CPTCQKPTTGGVNIQYF. DNA for the CDR3: TGTCCCACCTGTCAAAAACCCACGACAGGGGGGGTGAACATTCAGTACTTC.

This rearrangement joins TRBV5-4 to TRBJ1-1; D is undetermined. Germline V CDR1 and CDR2: SGHNT, YYREEE (reference sequence). Trimming removed 0 bases at V and 1 base at J, with 4 bases between. The CDR3 spans 13 residues. CDR3 bases: TGTGCCAGCAGCTTGGCCGGGAACACTGAAGCTTTCTTT. Translated, it gives CASSLAGNTEAFF.

Only a few counts were recorded for this clone. The chain has TRBV7-9 and TRBJ1-5; 7 bases are a match to TRBD1. The V and J ends lost 5 bases and 9 bases, in that order; junction bases with no gene match: 10. Germline values: CDR1 SEHNR, CDR2 FQNEAQ (reference sequence). The CDR3 extends over 14 amino acids. The CDR3 DNA is TGTGCCAGCAGCCCCGGACAGGTACTCGGGCCCCAGCATTTT. This gives the protein CASSPGQVLGPQHF. The variable domain in full, completed from reference TRBV7-9 and TRBJ1-5, reads DTGVSQNPRHKITKRGQNVTFRCDPISEHNRLYWYRQTLGQGPEFLTYFQNEAQLEKSRLLSDRFSAERPKGSFSTLEIQRTEQGDSAMYLCASSPGQVLGPQHFGDGTRLSIL.

J is TRBJ2-1 and V is TRBV21-1; the table names TRBD1, a call not compared with the DNA. TRBV21-1 is shown as a pseudogene. This CDR3 spans 15 amino acids. The CDR3 DNA reads TGTGCCAGCAGCCGCCGGGACAGGGGAGGCAATGAGCAGTTCTTC. Protein sequence: CASSRRDRGGNEQFF.

This chain connects TRBV28 to TRBJ2-5; 8 bases fit TRBD2. CDR3 size: 17 residues. The V segment lost 3 bases and the J segment 5 bases; nucleotides outside the gene matches: 14. Germline V gene sequence: CDR1 MDHEN, CDR2 SYDVKM. The DNA for the CDR3 is TGTGCCAGCAGTTTTGGCGTGGGGGGAAGCGGGAGTGAGACCCAGTACTTC. As protein: CASSFGVGGSGSETQYF.

The chain uses TRBV27 and TRBJ2-2, with 11 bases lining up with TRBD2. Germline assignment: CDR1 MNHEY and CDR2 SMNVEV (reference sequence). This CDR3 has 20 residues. The ends lost 5 bases at V and 1 base at J; junction bases unmatched: 15. The DNA for the CDR3 is TGTGCCAGCAGTCCTGCTCGGGAGGTAGCGGGAGGGATGAACACCGGGGAGCTGTTTTTT. Protein product: CASSPAREVAGGMNTGELFF.